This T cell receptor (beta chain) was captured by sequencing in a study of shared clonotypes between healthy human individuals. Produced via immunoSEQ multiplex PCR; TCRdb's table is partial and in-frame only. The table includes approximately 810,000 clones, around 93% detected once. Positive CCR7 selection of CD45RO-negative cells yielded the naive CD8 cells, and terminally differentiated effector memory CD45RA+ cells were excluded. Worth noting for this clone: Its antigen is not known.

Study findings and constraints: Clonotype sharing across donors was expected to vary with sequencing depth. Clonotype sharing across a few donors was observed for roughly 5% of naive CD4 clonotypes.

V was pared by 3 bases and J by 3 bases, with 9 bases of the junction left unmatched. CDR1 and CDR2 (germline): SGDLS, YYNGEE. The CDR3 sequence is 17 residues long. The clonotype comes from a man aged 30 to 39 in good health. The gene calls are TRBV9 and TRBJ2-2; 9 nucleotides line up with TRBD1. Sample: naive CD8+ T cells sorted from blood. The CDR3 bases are TGTGCCAGCAGCGGGCTCACAGGGGGCATTGACACCGGGGAGCTGTTTTTT. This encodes CASSGLTGGIDTGELFF.